Shown below are 27 T cell receptor beta chains from a single sample sequenced in a study of beta chain features in type 1 diabetes. TCRB transcripts that were expressed got sequenced, as all of the isolated RNA had been reverse transcribed. Measured with immunoSEQ multiplex PCR; TCRdb has only the in-frame clones, and not every one. In the table there are 250,000 to 300,000 clones, about 8% of which are singletons. The sample consisted of central memory CD4+ T cells from blood. Source of these receptors: a woman between 18 and 29 years old in good health.

The genes are TRBV4-2 and TRBJ2-3, with D perhaps TRBD1 or TRBD2 (5 bases each). The CDR3 spans 13 residues. V was pared by 0 bases and J by 9 bases, with 10 bases between. Germline V gene lookup returns CDR1 LGHNA and CDR2 YNFKEQ. The CDR3 DNA follows: TGTGCCAGCAGCCAAGATATCGGGGCAACGCAGTATTTT. This codes for CASSQDIGATQYF.

The V and J genes are TRBV4-3 and TRBJ2-1; weak D call: TRBD2 (6 bases). V gave up 3 bases and J gave up 9 bases, with 18 bases separating them. The length of the CDR3 is 15 residues. Germline lookup yields CDR1 LGHNA and CDR2 YSLEER. The CDR3 bases are TGCGCCAGCAGCCAGAATAGGGCGGGAACTTCTGAGCAGTTCTTC. It codes for CASSQNRAGTSEQFF.

This clone was seen ten or more times. The chain links TRBV19 to TRBJ2-7; TRBD1 might be the D (5 bases). This CDR3 region has 12 residues. V was clipped by 5 bases and J by 3 bases, with 8 bases between them. Germline-derived CDR1 and CDR2 are LNHDA and SQIVND (reference sequence). CDR3 DNA sequence: TGTGCCAGTAGTCAGGGAATCTACGAGCAGTACTTC. Translating gives CASSQGIYEQYF.

The chain employs TRBV5-4 and TRBJ2-5; 7 nucleotides agree with TRBD2. Trimming at V came to 3 bases and at J to 4 bases, leaving 9 bases not matched to a gene. Per germline, CDR1 SGHNT and CDR2 YYREEE (reference sequence). This CDR3 comprises 15 residues. CDR3 protein: CASSSYMGEGETQYF. The CDR3 DNA sequence: TGTGCCAGCAGCTCATACATGGGGGAGGGAGAGACCCAGTACTTC.

As concerns this clone: The same CDR3 also results from other DNA sequences found in this sample. CDR3 amino acids: CASSLEGTYNEQFF. The CDR3, as DNA: TGCGCCAGCAGCTTGGAAGGCACATACAATGAGCAGTTCTTC. The genes are TRBV5-1 and TRBJ2-1; D is unclear. Trimming stripped 0 bases from V and 4 bases from J, with 8 bases between. The CDR3 consists of 14 residues. Germline assignment: CDR1 SGHRS and CDR2 YFSETQ.

This clone occurred a few times. The chain couples TRBV11-2 to TRBJ2-5; TRBD1 aligns across 8 bases. This CDR3 is 15 amino acids long. Germline-derived CDR1 and CDR2 are SGHAT and FQNNGV. Unmatched junction bases numbered 9, after V lost 5 bases and J lost 4 bases. The CDR3 loop reads CASSRTGNVGETQYF. The CDR3 DNA reads as TGTGCCAGCAGCAGGACAGGGAATGTTGGAGAGACCCAGTACTTC.

The J gene is TRBJ2-1, the V gene TRBV9; a weak D match, TRBD1 (6 bases). This CDR3 is 15 amino acids long. V was cut by 0 bases and J by 15 bases, with 22 bases left in between. The germline V gene encodes CDR1 SGDLS and CDR2 YYNGEE. The CDR3 nucleotides are TGTGCCAGCAGCGTAGTTGGGGGCCCAGAAGCCCAGCGGTTCTTC. Its protein is CASSVVGGPEAQRFF.

This clone was detected only a few times. This chain joins TRBV19 and TRBJ2-2, with D perhaps matching TRBD1 or TRBD2 (5 bases each). The germline V and J ends were trimmed by 5 bases and 0 bases, with 16 bases remaining between them. Germline V gives CDR1 LNHDA, CDR2 SQIVND (reference sequence). CDR3 length: 17 residues. The CDR3 DNA is TGTGCCAGTAGTGCGGACCGGGACCGAACGAACACCGGGGAGCTGTTTTTT. Protein product: CASSADRDRTNTGELFF.

The chain is built from TRBV4-2 and TRBJ2-3, with 7 positions matching TRBD1. The J segment lost 6 bases and the V segment lost 1 base, leaving 16 bases of the junction unmatched. The CDR3 contains 18 residues. CDR1 LGHNA and CDR2 YNFKEQ come from the germline V gene. The CDR3: CASSQAKNRGRTSDTQYF. CDR3 DNA: TGTGCCAGCAGCCAAGCTAAAAACAGGGGAAGGACTTCTGATACGCAGTATTTT.

This clone has just a few counts. A read error likely explains this, since a far larger clone differs by one base. V usage is TRBV29-1 and J usage is TRBJ2-5; the D gene could be TRBD1 or TRBD2 (5 bases each). Trimming stripped 8 bases from V and 5 bases from J, with 18 bases between. Germline values: CDR1 SQVTM, CDR2 ANQGSEA. The CDR3 extends over 13 amino acids. The CDR3 DNA reads as TGCAGCACTAGAACAGGTGGACACGAGACCCAGTACTTC. Protein: CSTRTGGHETQYF.

The chain employs TRBV5-4 and TRBJ2-3; TRBD1 matches 8 bases. V dropped 4 bases and J dropped 4; count of bases not matched to a gene: 8. The CDR3 totals 15 residues. Germline V gene data show CDR1 as SGHNT and CDR2 as YYREEE (reference sequence). CDR3 in DNA: TGTGCCAGCAGCCCCGACAGGGGACCCCCAGATACGCAGTATTTT. It codes for CASSPDRGPPDTQYF.

The J gene is TRBJ2-1, the V gene TRBV11-3, with 9 bases that match TRBD2. The CDR3 length is 15 residues. Losses at the gene ends were 1 base for V and 9 bases for J; bases not matched to a gene: 7. Germline assignment: CDR1 SGHNT and CDR2 YENEEA. This CDR3 reads CASSLGLADRGEQFF. Here the CDR3 DNA reads TGTGCCAGCAGCTTAGGACTAGCGGATAGGGGTGAGCAGTTCTTC.

This clone turned up a few times. The chain recombines TRBV11-3 with TRBJ2-5, with D perhaps matching TRBD1 or TRBD2 (5 bases each). The CDR3 length is 16 residues. CDR1 is SGHNT, CDR2 YENEEA, per germline. V was shortened by 5 bases and J by 0 bases, with 16 bases between the two germline ends. In DNA, the CDR3 is TGTGCCAGCAGCCCCTCCGGGACGTTAAACCAAGAGACCCAGTACTTC. This translates into CASSPSGTLNQETQYF.

This clone has more than one count but fewer than ten. In DNA form, the CDR3 reads TGTGCCAGCGCTAAGAGTCCGGGACAGGGGAATCAGCCCCAGCATTTT. Protein: CASAKSPGQGNQPQHF. This chain uses TRBV28 with TRBJ1-5, with 10 bases aligning to TRBD1. Germline V gene sequence: CDR1 MDHEN, CDR2 SYDVKM. J was trimmed by 4 bases and V by 8 bases; bases with no gene match: 11. The CDR3 contains 16 residues.

The chain employs TRBV5-4 and TRBJ2-1; 13 bases line up with TRBD2. CDR1 is SGHNT and CDR2 is YYREEE in the germline V gene (reference sequence). This CDR3 is built from 18 residues. Trimming removed 0 bases from V and 3 bases from J; junction bases left unmatched: 6. The CDR3 nucleotides read TGTGCCAGCAGCTTGGGCGGACTAGCGGGGGCCCGCTACAATGAGCAGTTCTTC. Translated, it gives CASSLGGLAGARYNEQFF.

CDR3 region: CASSSRLGIRDTQYF. CDR3 sequence (DNA): TGTGCCAGCAGTTCCCGGCTAGGGATACGAGATACGCAGTATTTT. This sequence joins TRBV2 and TRBJ2-3; D is uncertain. The CDR3 has 15 amino acids. Trimming took 5 bases from V and 5 from J, leaving 17 bases between them. Germline loops: CDR1 SNHLY, CDR2 FYNNEI.

The J gene is TRBJ2-7, the V gene TRBV7-2; 7 bases align to TRBD1. V shed 1 base, J shed 4 bases, and the junction held 4 bases outside the gene matches. This CDR3 is 14 amino acids long. CDR1 is SGHTA and CDR2 is FQGNSA in the germline V gene. The CDR3 DNA sequence: TGTGCCAGCAGCTTAGACAGGGGAAAATACGAGCAGTACTTC. Translation: CASSLDRGKYEQYF. The full variable domain, completed using reference TRBV7-2 and TRBJ2-7, is GAGVSQSPSNKVTEKGKDVELRCDPISGHTALYWYRQSLGQGLEFLIYFQGNSAPDKSGLPSDRFSAERTGGSVSTLTIQRTQQEDSAVYLCASSLDRGKYEQYFGPGTRLTVT.

The chain is built from TRBV4-2 and TRBJ2-3, with TRBD2 matching 8 bases. CDR1 is LGHNA, CDR2 YNFKEQ, per germline. This CDR3 spans 14 amino acids. V was clipped by 4 bases and J by 6 bases; unmatched bases: 6. The CDR3 DNA sequence: TGTGCCAGCAGCCGGGGACTAGTGGTCGATACGCAGTATTTT. It yields the protein CASSRGLVVDTQYF.

The V call is TRBV29-1, the J call TRBJ2-1; 10 nucleotides line up with TRBD2. The CDR3 loop spans 14 amino acids. The V gene's germline CDR1 is SQVTM and CDR2 ANQGSEA. Unmatched junction bases numbered 9, after V lost 7 bases and J lost 6 bases. This CDR3 is CSAAGTSETNEQFF. CDR3 nucleotides: TGCAGCGCCGCGGGGACTAGCGAAACCAATGAGCAGTTCTTC.

This clone was recorded many times. V usage is TRBV7-9 and J usage is TRBJ2-5; TRBD2 matches 11 bases. Germline CDR1 is SEHNR and CDR2 is FQNEAQ (reference sequence). The V and J ends lost 5 bases and 5 bases, in that order; junction bases with no gene match: 10. The CDR3 runs 16 residues. The CDR3 region has the DNA TGTGCCAGCAGCCCGCGACTAGCGGGGCCCGAGGAGACCCAGTACTTC. This sequence encodes CASSPRLAGPEETQYF.

On this clone itself: The junction does not match germline at one end; this may be a read error. CDR3 protein: CASSLGWGGEAFF. DNA for the CDR3: TGTGCTAGCAGCTTAGGATGGGGGGGTGAAGCTTTCTTT. The chain employs TRBV7-7 and TRBJ1-1; D might be TRBD1 (5 bases). CDR3 length: 13 amino acids. Germline lookup yields CDR1 SSHAT and CDR2 FNYEAQ (reference sequence). The variable domain in full, with the rest retrieved from reference TRBV7-7 and TRBJ1-1, is GAGVSQSPRYKVTKRGQDVTLRCDPISSHATLYWYQQALGQGPEFLTYFNYEAQPDKSGLPSDRFSAERPEGSISTLTIQRTEQRDSAMYRCASSLGWGGEAFFGQGTRLTVV.

The rearrangement joins TRBV6-5 to TRBJ2-1; 10 bases fit TRBD2. CDR1 and CDR2 from the germline V gene are MNHEY and SVGAGI. The CDR3 loop spans 15 amino acids. V was pared by 0 bases and J by 6 bases, with 2 bases of the junction left unmatched. CDR3 region: CASSYSASGGNEQFF. DNA of the CDR3: TGTGCCAGCAGTTACTCCGCTAGCGGGGGCAATGAGCAGTTCTTC.

V gene TRBV18 combines with J gene TRBJ2-7; the match to TRBD1 covers 10 bases. CDR1 is KGHSH, CDR2 LQKENI, per germline. V shed 2 bases and J 3 bases; nucleotides not matched to a gene: 1. CDR3 length: 14 amino acids. CDR3 bases: TGTGCCAGCTCACCAGGACAGGGGGTCTACGAGCAGTACTTC. Encoded protein: CASSPGQGVYEQYF.

In this sample, this clone turned up a few times. The junction shows a germline mismatch at one end, possibly a read error. The chain has TRBV2 and TRBJ1-4; D is possibly TRBD1 (5 bases). Germline lookup yields CDR1 SNHLY and CDR2 FYNNEI. The CDR3 has 12 residues. The CDR3 protein is CASSGSPGGAYF. In DNA, the CDR3 is TGTGCCAGCAGTGGCAGCCCCGGGGGTGCTTACTTT.

This clone was seen more than once but under ten times. V gene TRBV6-5 combines with J gene TRBJ2-7; TRBD1 agrees at 9 bases. Trimming removed 3 bases from V and 8 bases from J; junction bases left unmatched: 8. The CDR3 is 14 amino acids. Germline assignment: CDR1 MNHEY and CDR2 SVGAGI. The CDR3: CASSYGTGFKQQYF. CDR3 sequence (DNA): TGTGCCAGCAGTTATGGGACAGGGTTTAAGCAGCAGTACTTC.

Here the CDR3 DNA reads TGTGCCATCAGTGAAGGGAGTCCAAACGAGCAGTACTTC. It yields the protein CAISEGSPNEQYF. The gene calls are TRBV10-3 and TRBJ2-7; possibly TRBD2 for D (5 bases). Trimming took off 3 bases at V and 5 bases at J, with 11 bases between the two ends. CDR1 and CDR2 (germline): ENHRY, SYGVKD. The CDR3 is made up of 13 amino acids.

V is TRBV5-1 and J is TRBJ2-7, with 7 bases identical to TRBD1. This CDR3 region has 14 residues. Per germline, CDR1 SGHRS and CDR2 YFSETQ. J gave up 7 bases and V 5 bases, and 12 bases lay outside the gene matches. The CDR3 bases are TGCGCCAGCAGTTACGACACAGGGGCTGGGGAGCAGTACTTC. Translation gives CASSYDTGAGEQYF.